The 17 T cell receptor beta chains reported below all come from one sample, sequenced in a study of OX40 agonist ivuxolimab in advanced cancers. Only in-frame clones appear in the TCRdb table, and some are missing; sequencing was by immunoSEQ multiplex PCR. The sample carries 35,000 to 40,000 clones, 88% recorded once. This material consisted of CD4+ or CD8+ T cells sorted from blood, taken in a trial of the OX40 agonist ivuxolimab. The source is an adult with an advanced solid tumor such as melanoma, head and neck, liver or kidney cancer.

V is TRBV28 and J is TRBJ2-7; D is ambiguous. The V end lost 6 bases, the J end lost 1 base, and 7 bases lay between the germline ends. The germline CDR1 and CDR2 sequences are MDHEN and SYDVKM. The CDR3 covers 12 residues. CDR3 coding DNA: TGTGCCAGCAGAACGATTTCCTACGAGCAGTACTTC. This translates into CASRTISYEQYF.

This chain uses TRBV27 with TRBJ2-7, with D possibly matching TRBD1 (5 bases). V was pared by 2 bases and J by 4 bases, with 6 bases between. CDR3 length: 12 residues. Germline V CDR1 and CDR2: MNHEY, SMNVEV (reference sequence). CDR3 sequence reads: CASSLQGYEQYF. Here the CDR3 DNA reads TGTGCCAGCAGTTTACAGGGATACGAGCAGTACTTC.

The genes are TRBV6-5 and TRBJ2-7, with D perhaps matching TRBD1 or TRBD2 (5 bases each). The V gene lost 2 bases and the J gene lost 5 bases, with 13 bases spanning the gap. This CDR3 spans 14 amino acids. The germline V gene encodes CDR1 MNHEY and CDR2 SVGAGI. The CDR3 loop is CASSYAGFGNEQYF. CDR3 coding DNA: TGTGCCAGCAGTTACGCAGGGTTCGGGAACGAGCAGTACTTC.

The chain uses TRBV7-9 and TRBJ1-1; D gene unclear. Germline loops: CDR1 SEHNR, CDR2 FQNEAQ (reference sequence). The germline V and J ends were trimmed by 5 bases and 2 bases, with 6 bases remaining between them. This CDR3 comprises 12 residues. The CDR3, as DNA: TGTGCCAGCAGCGACCACAACACTGAAGCTTTCTTT. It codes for CASSDHNTEAFF.

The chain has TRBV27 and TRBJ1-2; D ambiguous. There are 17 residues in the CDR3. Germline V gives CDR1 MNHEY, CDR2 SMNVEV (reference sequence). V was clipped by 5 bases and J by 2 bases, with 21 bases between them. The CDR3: CASSPSWEVIANYGYTF. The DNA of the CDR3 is TGTGCCAGCAGTCCCTCCTGGGAGGTGATAGCGAACTATGGCTACACCTTC.

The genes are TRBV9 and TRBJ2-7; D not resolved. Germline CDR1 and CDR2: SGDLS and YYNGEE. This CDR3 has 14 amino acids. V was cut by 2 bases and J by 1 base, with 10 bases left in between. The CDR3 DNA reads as TGTGCCAGCAGCGTTACGGACGCTTCCTACGAGCAGTACTTC. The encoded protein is CASSVTDASYEQYF.

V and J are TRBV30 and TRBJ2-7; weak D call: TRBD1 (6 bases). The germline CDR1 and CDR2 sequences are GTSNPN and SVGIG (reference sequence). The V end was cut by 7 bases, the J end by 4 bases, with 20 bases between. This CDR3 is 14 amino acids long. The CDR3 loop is CAYRYRDKLYEQYF. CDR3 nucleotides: TGTGCCTATCGATATCGGGACAAGCTGTACGAGCAGTACTTC. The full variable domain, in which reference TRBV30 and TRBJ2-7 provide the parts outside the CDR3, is SQTIHQWPATLVQPVGSPLSLECTVEGTSNPNLYWYRQAAGRGLQLLFYSVGIGQISSEVPQNLSASRPQDRQFILSSKKLLLSDSGFYLCAYRYRDKLYEQYFGPGTRLTVT.

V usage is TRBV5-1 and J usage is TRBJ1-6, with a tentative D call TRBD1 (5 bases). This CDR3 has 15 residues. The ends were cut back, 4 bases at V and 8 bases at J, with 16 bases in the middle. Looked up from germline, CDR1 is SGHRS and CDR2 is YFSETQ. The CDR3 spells CASSNRDGLYSPLHF. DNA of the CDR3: TGCGCCAGCAGCAACCGGGACGGATTATATTCACCCCTCCACTTT.

The CDR3: CASSYGGLLYNEQFF. CDR3 in DNA: TGTGCCAGCAGTTACGGGGGACTCTTATACAATGAGCAGTTCTTC. This chain uses TRBV6-5 with TRBJ2-1; a weak D match, TRBD2 (6 bases). This CDR3 comprises 15 residues. The V and J ends lost 2 bases and 4 bases respectively, with 12 bases between them. Per the germline V gene, CDR1 is MNHEY and CDR2 is SVGAGI.

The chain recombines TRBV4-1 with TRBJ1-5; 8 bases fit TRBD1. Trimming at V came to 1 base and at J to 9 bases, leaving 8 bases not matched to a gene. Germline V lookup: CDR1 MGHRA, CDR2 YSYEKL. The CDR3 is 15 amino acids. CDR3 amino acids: CASSQVSGGAWPQHF. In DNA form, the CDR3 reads TGCGCCAGCAGCCAAGTGTCAGGGGGCGCGTGGCCCCAGCATTTT.

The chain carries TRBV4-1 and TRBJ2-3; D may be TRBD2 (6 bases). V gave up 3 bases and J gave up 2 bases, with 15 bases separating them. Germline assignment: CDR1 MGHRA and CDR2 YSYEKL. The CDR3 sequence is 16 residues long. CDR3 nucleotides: TGCGCCAGCAGCCACCCTAGCGATGAATACACAGATACGCAGTATTTT. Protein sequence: CASSHPSDEYTDTQYF.

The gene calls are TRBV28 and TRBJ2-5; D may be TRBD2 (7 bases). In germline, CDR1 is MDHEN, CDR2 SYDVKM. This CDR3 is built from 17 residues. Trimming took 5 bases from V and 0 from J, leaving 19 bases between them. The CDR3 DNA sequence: TGTGCCAGCAGTCTCTCTCGTCGGGGGGCCGACCAAGAGACCCAGTACTTC. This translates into CASSLSRRGADQETQYF. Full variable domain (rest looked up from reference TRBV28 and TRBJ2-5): DVKVTQSSRYLVKRTGEKVFLECVQDMDHENMFWYRQDPGLGLRLIYFSYDVKMKEKGDIPEGYSVSREKKERFSLILESASTNQTSMYLCASSLSRRGADQETQYFGPGTRLLVL.

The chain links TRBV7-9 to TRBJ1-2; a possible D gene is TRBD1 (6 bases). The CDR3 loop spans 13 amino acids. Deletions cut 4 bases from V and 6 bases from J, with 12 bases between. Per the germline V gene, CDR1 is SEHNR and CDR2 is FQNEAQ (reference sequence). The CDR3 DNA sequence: TGTGCCAGCAGCTCCGGGACACCTAATGGCTACACCTTC. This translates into CASSSGTPNGYTF.

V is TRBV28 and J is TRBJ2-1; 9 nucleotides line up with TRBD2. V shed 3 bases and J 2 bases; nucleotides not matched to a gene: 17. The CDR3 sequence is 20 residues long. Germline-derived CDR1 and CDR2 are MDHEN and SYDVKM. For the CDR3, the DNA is TGTGCCAGCAGTTTCTATTACGTTTGCGGGAGGGTTCCTCCCTACAATGAGCAGTTCTTC. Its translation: CASSFYYVCGRVPPYNEQFF.

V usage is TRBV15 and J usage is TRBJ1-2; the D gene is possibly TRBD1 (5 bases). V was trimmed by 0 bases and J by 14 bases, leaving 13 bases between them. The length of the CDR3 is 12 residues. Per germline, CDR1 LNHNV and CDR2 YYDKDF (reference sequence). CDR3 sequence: CATSRDQTDRTF. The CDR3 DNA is TGTGCCACCAGCAGAGATCAGACAGACCGGACCTTC.

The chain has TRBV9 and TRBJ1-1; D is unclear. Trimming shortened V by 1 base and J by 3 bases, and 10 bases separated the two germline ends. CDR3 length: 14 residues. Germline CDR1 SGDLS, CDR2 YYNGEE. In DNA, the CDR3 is TGTGCCAGCAGCGTATACGTAGAAGACACTGAAGCTTTCTTT. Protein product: CASSVYVEDTEAFF.

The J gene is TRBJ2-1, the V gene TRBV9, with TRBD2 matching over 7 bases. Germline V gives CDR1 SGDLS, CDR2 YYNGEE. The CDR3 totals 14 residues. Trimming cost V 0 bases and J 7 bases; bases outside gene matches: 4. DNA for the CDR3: TGTGCCAGCAGCGTAGCGGGAGGCAGAAATGAGCAGTTCTTC. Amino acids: CASSVAGGRNEQFF. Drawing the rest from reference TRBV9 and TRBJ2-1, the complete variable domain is DSGVTQTPKHLITATGQRVTLRCSPRSGDLSVYWYQQSLDQGLQFLIQYYNGEERAKGNILERFSAQQFPDLHSELNLSSLELGDSALYFCASSVAGGRNEQFFGPGTRLTVL.